The source of this T cell receptor (beta chain) is a study of blood T cell repertoires in COVID-19. Study at large: Nucleic acid was either cDNA or gDNA, and it came from T cells, B-cell-depleted T cells, or PBMCs.

The CDR3 extends over 14 amino acids. The germline V gene has CDR1 ENHRY and CDR2 SYGVKD. V was pared by 7 bases and J by 5 bases, with 18 bases between. The assay was immunoSEQ multiplex PCR, and TCRdb's table has in-frame clones only and misses some. The table records approximately 300,000 clones, about nine tenths of them present only once. The clonotype was recovered from a woman aged 25 to 39 with COVID-19, enrolled during active disease. The chain recombines TRBV10-3 with TRBJ2-7; D possibly corresponds to TRBD1 (6 bases). The sequenced sample consisted of peripheral blood. The CDR3 loop is CAINPVGTGNEQYF. The CDR3 DNA reads as TGTGCCATCAATCCGGTTGGTACAGGGAACGAGCAGTACTTC.